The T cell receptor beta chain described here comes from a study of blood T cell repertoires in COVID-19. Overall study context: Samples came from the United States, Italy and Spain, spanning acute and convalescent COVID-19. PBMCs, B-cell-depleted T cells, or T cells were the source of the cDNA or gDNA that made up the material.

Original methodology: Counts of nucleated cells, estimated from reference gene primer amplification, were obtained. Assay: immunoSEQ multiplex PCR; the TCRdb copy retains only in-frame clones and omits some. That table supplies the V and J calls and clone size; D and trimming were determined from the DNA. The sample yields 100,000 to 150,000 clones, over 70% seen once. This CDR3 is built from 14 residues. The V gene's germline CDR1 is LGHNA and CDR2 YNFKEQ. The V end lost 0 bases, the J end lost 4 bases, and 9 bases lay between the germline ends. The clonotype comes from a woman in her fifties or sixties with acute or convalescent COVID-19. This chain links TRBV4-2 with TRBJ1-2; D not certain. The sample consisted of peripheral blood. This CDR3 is CASSQDRLSYGYTF. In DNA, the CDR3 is TGTGCCAGCAGCCAAGACAGGTTATCCTATGGCTACACCTTC.